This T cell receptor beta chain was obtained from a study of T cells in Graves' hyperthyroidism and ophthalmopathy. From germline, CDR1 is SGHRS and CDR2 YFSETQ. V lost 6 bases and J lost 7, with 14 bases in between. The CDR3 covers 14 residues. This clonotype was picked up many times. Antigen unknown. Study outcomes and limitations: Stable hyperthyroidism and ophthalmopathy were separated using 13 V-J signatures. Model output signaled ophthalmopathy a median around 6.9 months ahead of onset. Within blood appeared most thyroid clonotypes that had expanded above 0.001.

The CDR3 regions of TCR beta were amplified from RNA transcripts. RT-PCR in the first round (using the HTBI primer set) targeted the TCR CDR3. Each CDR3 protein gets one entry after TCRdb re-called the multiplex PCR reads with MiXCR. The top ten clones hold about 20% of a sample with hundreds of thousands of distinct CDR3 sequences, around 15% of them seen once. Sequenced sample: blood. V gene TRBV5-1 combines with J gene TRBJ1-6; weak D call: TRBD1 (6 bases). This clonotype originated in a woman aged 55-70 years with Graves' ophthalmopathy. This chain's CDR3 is CASTTGAENSPLHF. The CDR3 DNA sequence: TGCGCCAGCACGACAGGTGCGGAGAATTCACCCCTCCACTTT.